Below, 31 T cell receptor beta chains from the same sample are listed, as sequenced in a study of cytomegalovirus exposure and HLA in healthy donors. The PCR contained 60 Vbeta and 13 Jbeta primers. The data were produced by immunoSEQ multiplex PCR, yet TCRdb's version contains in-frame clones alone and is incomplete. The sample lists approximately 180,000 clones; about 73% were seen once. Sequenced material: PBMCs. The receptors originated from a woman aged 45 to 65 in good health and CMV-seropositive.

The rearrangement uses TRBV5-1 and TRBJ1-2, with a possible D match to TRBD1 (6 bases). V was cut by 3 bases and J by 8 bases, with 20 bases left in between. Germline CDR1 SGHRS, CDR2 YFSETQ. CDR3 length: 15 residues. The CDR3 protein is CASSSDPDRVRGYTF. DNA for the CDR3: TGCGCCAGCAGCTCCGACCCGGACAGAGTGCGGGGCTACACCTTC.

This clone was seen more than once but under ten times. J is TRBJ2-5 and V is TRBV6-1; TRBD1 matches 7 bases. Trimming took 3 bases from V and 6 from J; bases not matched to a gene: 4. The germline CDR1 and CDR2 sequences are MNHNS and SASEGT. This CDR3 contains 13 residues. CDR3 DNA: TGTGCCAGCAGTGATAGGGGGCGGCAGACCCAGTACTTC. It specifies CASSDRGRQTQYF.

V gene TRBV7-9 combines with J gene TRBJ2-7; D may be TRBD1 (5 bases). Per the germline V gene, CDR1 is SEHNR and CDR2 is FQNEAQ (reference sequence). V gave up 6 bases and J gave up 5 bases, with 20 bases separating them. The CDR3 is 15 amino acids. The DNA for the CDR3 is TGTGCCAGCAGTTATTATAGGGCAGGGTCCAACGAGCAGTACTTC. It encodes CASSYYRAGSNEQYF.

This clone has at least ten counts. DNA of the CDR3: TGTGCCAGCAGCTTAGAGCCTAACACTGAAGCTTTCTTT. Encoded protein: CASSLEPNTEAFF. The rearrangement uses TRBV7-9 and TRBJ1-1; D is unclear. Germline V CDR1 and CDR2: SEHNR, FQNEAQ (reference sequence). The CDR3 length is 13 residues. V lost 1 base, J lost 2 bases, and 5 bases lay in between.

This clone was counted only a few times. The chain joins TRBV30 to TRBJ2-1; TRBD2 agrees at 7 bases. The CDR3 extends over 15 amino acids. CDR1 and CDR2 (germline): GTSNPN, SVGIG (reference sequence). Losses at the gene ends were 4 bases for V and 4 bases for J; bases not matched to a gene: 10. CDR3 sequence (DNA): TGTGCCTGGACCGGAACTCGGGACTATTACAATGAGCAGTTCTTC. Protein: CAWTGTRDYYNEQFF.

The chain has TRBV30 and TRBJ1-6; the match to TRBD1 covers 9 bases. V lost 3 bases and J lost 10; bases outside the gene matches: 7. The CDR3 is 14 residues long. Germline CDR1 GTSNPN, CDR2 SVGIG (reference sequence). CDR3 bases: TGTGCCTGGAGGGCCGGGACAGGGAGATCACCCCTCCACTTT. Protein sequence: CAWRAGTGRSPLHF.

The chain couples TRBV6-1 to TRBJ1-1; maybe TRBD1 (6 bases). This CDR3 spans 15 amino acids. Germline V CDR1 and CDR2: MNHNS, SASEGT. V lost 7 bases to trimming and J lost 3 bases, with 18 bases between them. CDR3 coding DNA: TGTGCCAGCAAAACAGGGCCTTTCAGAGACACTGAAGCTTTCTTT. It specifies CASKTGPFRDTEAFF.

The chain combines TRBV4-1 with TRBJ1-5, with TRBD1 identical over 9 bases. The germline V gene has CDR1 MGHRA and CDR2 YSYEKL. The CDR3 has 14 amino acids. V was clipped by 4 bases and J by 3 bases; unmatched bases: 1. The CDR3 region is CASSRTGANQPQHF. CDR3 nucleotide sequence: TGCGCCAGCAGCCGGACAGGGGCCAATCAGCCCCAGCATTTT.

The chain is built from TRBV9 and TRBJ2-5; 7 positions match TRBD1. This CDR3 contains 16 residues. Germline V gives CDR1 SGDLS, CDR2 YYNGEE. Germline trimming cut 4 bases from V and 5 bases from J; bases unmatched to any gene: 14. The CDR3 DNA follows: TGTGCCAGCAGCCCCCGACAGGGAGCCCCAGTGGAGACCCAGTACTTC. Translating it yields CASSPRQGAPVETQYF.

The CDR3 DNA reads TGTGCCTGGAGTCGCTGGGACAGATTAAACATTCAGTACTTC. Translating gives CAWSRWDRLNIQYF. The chain joins TRBV30 to TRBJ2-4, with 7 bases fitting TRBD1. The CDR3 has 14 residues. J was trimmed by 6 bases and V by 2 bases; bases with no gene match: 7. Germline CDR1 reads GTSNPN; CDR2 reads SVGIG (reference sequence).

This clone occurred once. The CDR3 region has the DNA TGTGCCAGCAATCCCTCCGAGCAGTACTTC. It translates to CASNPSEQYF. V is TRBV21-1 and J is TRBJ2-7; TRBD2, as called in the table, went unchecked against the DNA. TRBV21-1 counts as a pseudogene. The CDR3 length is 10 residues.

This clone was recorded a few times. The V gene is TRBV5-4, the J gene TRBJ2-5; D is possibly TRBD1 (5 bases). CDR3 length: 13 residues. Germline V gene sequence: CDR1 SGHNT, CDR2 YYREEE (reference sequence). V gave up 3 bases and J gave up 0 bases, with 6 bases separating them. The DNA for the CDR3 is TGTGCCAGCAGCTCGGACAACCAAGAGACCCAGTACTTC. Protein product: CASSSDNQETQYF.

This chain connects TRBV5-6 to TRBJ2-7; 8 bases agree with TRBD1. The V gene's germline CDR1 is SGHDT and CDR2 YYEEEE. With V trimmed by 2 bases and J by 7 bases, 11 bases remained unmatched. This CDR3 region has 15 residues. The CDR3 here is CASSLPGTGFGEQYF. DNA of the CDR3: TGTGCCAGCAGCTTACCCGGGACAGGTTTCGGTGAGCAGTACTTC.

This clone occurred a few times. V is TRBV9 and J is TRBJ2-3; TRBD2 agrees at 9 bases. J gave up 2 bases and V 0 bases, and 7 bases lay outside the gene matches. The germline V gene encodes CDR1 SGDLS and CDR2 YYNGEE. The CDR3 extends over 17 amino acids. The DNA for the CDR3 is TGTGCCAGCAGCGTAGTGGGGCGGGGGGGGATCACAGATACGCAGTATTTT. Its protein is CASSVVGRGGITDTQYF.

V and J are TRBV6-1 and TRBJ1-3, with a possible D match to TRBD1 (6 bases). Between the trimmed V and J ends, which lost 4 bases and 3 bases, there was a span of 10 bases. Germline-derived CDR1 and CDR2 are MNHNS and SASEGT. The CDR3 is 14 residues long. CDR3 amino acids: CASSVDSHGNTIYF. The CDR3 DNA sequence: TGTGCCAGCAGTGTGGACAGTCATGGAAACACCATATATTTT.

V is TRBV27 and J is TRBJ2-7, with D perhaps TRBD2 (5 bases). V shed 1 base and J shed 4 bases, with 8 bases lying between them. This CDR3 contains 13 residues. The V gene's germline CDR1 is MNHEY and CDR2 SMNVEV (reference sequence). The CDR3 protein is CASSLYRGYEQYF. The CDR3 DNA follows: TGTGCCAGCAGTTTATATAGAGGGTACGAGCAGTACTTC.

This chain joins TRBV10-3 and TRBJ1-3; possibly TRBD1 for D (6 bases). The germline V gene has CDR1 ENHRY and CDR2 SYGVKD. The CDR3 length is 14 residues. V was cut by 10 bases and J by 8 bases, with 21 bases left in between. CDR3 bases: TGTGCCACCGACCCCGGGACACCGCCAGACACCATATATTTT. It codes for CATDPGTPPDTIYF.

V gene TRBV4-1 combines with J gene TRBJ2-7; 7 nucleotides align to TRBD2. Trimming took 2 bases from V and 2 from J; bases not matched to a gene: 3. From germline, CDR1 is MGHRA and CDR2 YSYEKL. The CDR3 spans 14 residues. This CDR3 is CASSQLAGAYEQYF. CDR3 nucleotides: TGCGCCAGCAGCCAACTTGCGGGGGCCTACGAGCAGTACTTC.

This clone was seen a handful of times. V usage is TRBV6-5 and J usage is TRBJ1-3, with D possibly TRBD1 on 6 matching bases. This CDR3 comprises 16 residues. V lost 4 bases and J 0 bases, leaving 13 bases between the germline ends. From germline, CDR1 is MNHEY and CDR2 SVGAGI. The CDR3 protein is CASSFQQGLSGNTIYF. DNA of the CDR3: TGTGCCAGCAGTTTTCAACAGGGCCTCTCTGGAAACACCATATATTTT.

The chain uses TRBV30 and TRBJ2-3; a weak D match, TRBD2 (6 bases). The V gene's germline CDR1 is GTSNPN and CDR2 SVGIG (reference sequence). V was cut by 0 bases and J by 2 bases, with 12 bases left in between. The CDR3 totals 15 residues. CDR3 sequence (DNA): TGTGCCTGGAGTGTAACCGGCGGGGTCACAGATACGCAGTATTTT. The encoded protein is CAWSVTGGVTDTQYF.

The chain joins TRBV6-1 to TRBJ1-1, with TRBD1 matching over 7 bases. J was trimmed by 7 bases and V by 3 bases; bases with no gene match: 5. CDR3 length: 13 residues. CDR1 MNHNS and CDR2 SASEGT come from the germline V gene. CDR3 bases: TGTGCCAGCAGTGAGGACAGGATCCTTGAAGCTTTCTTT. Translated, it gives CASSEDRILEAFF.

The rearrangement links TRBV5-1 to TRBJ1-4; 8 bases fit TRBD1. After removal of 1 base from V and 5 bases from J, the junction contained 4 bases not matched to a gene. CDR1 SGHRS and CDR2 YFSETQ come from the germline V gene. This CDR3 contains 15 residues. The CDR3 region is CASSLRDRRNEKLFF. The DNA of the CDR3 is TGCGCCAGCAGCTTGAGGGACAGGAGAAATGAAAAACTGTTTTTT.

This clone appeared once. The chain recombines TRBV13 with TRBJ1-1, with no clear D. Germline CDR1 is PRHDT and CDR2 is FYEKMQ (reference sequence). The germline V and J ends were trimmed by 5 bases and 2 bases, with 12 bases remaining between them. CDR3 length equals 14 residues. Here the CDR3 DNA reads TGTGCCAGCAGCCGCCGAGACACTAACACTGAAGCTTTCTTT. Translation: CASSRRDTNTEAFF.

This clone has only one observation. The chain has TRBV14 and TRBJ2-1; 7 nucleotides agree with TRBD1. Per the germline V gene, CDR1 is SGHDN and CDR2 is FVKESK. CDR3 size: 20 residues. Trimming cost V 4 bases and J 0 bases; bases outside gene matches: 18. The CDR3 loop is CASSPSRGGLSSSSYNEQFF. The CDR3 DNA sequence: TGTGCCAGCAGCCCCTCCAGAGGGGGCCTCTCCTCTAGCTCCTACAATGAGCAGTTCTTC. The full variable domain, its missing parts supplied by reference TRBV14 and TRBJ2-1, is EAGVTQFPSHSVIEKGQTVTLRCDPISGHDNLYWYRRVMGKEIKFLLHFVKESKQDESGMPNNRFLAERTGGTYSTLKVQPAELEDSGVYFCASSPSRGGLSSSSYNEQFFGPGTRLTVL.

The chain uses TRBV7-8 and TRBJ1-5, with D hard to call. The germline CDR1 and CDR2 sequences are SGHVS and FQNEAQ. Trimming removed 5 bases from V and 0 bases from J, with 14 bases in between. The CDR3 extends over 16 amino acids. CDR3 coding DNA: TGTGCCAGCAGCCCGCCGGGGTCAGATAGCAATCAGCCCCAGCATTTT. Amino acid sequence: CASSPPGSDSNQPQHF.

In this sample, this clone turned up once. The CDR3 nucleotides are TGTGCCAGCAGGTGTATAGCGGGGGGGCAATCCTACAATGAGCAGTTCTTC. This encodes CASRCIAGGQSYNEQFF. The V call is TRBV11-3, the J call TRBJ2-1; 11 bases fit TRBD2. Per germline, CDR1 SGHNT and CDR2 YENEEA. The CDR3 is 17 residues long. J was trimmed by 1 base and V by 6 bases; bases with no gene match: 8.

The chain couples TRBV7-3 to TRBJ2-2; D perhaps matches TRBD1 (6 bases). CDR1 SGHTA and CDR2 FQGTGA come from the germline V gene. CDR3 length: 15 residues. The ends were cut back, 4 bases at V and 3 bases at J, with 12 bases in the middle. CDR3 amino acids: CASSSGPGDTGELFF. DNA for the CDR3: TGTGCCAGCAGCTCCGGCCCAGGGGACACCGGGGAGCTGTTTTTT.

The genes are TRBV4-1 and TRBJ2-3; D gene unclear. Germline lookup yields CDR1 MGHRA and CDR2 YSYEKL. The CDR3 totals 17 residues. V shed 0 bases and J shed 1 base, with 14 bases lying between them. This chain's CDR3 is CASSQDRGTFGTDTQYF. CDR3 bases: TGCGCCAGCAGCCAAGATCGAGGAACTTTTGGCACAGATACGCAGTATTTT.

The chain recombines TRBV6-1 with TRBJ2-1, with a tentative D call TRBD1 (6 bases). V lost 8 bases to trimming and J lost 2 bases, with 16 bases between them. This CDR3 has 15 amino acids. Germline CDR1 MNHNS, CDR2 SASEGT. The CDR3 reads CASAPTGNPYNEQFF. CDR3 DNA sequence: TGTGCCAGCGCGCCAACAGGGAACCCCTACAATGAGCAGTTCTTC.

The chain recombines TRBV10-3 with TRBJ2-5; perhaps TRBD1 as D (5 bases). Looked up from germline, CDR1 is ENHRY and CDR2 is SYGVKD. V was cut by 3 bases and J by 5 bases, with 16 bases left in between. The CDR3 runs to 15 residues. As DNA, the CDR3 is TGTGCCATCAGTGATGTGGCAGGGCGTCGTGAGACCCAGTACTTC. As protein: CAISDVAGRRETQYF.

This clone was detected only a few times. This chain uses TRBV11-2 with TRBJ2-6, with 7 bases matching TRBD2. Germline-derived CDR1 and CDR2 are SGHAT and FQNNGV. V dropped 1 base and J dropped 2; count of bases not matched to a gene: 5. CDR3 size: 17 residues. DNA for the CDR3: TGTGCCAGCAGCTTAGGGAGCGGGGCAACTGGGGCCAACGTCCTGACTTTC. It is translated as CASSLGSGATGANVLTF.